These 15 T cell receptor beta chains were all obtained from the same sample, sequenced in a study of cytomegalovirus exposure and HLA in healthy donors. TCRdb keeps only in-frame clones here, not all; method: immunoSEQ multiplex PCR. Found here are some 250,000 clones, around 90% of them singletons; the top ten hold 0.37%. The source material was PBMCs. The receptors come from a woman aged 18-35 years in good health and CMV-seronegative.

J is TRBJ2-5 and V is TRBV6-1, with D tentatively TRBD1 (5 bases). V lost 7 bases and J lost 4, with 13 bases in between. This CDR3 is 13 amino acids long. The germline CDR1 and CDR2 sequences are MNHNS and SASEGT. CDR3 region: CASTSRVVETQYF. DNA for the CDR3: TGTGCCAGCACCTCCAGGGTGGTAGAGACCCAGTACTTC.

The chain recombines TRBV4-1 with TRBJ2-5; 11 bases match TRBD2. Per germline, CDR1 MGHRA and CDR2 YSYEKL. The V and J ends lost 5 bases and 4 bases, in that order; junction bases with no gene match: 6. The CDR3 length is 15 residues. The CDR3 DNA is TGCGCCAGCAGCGGTAGCGGGGGGGCCGTAGAGACCCAGTACTTC. Protein: CASSGSGGAVETQYF.

The chain carries TRBV6-1 and TRBJ1-3, with TRBD1 matching over 7 bases. V gave up 4 bases and J gave up 3 bases; unmatched junction bases: 6. Germline CDR1 reads MNHNS; CDR2 reads SASEGT. This CDR3 spans 15 amino acids. The CDR3 coding sequence is TGTGCCAGCAGTGGCACAGGGGATGGTGGAAACACCATATATTTT. This translates into CASSGTGDGGNTIYF.

The chain links TRBV7-6 to TRBJ1-1; 7 nucleotides align to TRBD1. The CDR3 length is 13 residues. V lost 0 bases and J lost 12; bases outside the gene matches: 7. CDR1 is SGHVS, CDR2 FNYEAQ, per germline. The CDR3: CASSLAFRGETFF. The DNA for the CDR3 is TGTGCCAGCAGCTTAGCGTTCAGGGGGGAAACTTTCTTT.

The chain recombines TRBV5-4 with TRBJ1-1; the D is unclear. The CDR3 runs 16 residues. From germline, CDR1 is SGHNT and CDR2 YYREEE (reference sequence). V lost 0 bases and J 0 bases, leaving 12 bases between the germline ends. CDR3 in DNA: TGTGCCAGCAGCTTGGCCAGGTCTTCCATGAACACTGAAGCTTTCTTT. It codes for CASSLARSSMNTEAFF. Looking up the rest from reference TRBV5-4 and TRBJ1-1 gives the full variable domain: ETGVTQSPTHLIKTRGQQVTLRCSSQSGHNTVSWYQQALGQGPQFIFQYYREEENGRGNFPPRFSGLQFPNYSSELNVNALELDDSALYLCASSLARSSMNTEAFFGQGTRLTVV.

The V gene is TRBV27, the J gene TRBJ2-4, with 7 bases lining up with TRBD1. Germline V gene data show CDR1 as MNHEY and CDR2 as SMNVEV (reference sequence). Trimming cost V 5 bases and J 8 bases; bases outside gene matches: 6. The CDR3 length is 13 residues. The CDR3 nucleotides are TGTGCCAGCAGTAAGACAGGGCAGCACATTCAGTACTTC. Amino acid sequence: CASSKTGQHIQYF.

The chain couples TRBV7-8 to TRBJ2-3; tentative D call: TRBD2 (6 bases). Germline CDR1 reads SGHVS; CDR2 reads FQNEAQ. This CDR3 contains 14 residues. V was clipped by 6 bases and J by 0 bases, with 10 bases between them. The CDR3 DNA reads as TGTGCCAGCAGACCGGGGAGGAGCACAGATACGCAGTATTTT. Translating gives CASRPGRSTDTQYF.

The gene calls are TRBV7-4 and TRBJ2-7, with D possibly matching TRBD1 (5 bases). Deletions cut 2 bases from V and 3 bases from J, with 11 bases between. CDR1 SGHVT and CDR2 SQSDAQ come from the germline V gene. The CDR3 covers 14 residues. The CDR3, as DNA: TGTGCCAGCAGCTTAAAGGGGCGACACTACGAGCAGTACGTC. Translated, it gives CASSLKGRHYEQYV.

The chain links TRBV7-9 to TRBJ2-7; a possible D gene is TRBD1 (5 bases). Trimming removed 5 bases at V and 5 bases at J, with 19 bases between. The CDR3 covers 15 residues. From germline, CDR1 is SEHNR and CDR2 FQNEAQ (reference sequence). CDR3 protein: CASSPPGGQGNEQYF. CDR3 DNA sequence: TGTGCCAGCAGCCCGCCAGGCGGCCAGGGTAACGAGCAGTACTTC.

Of note for this clone: This CDR3 is also generated by other DNA sequences in the sample. V is TRBV5-1 and J is TRBJ1-1, with 7 bases identical to TRBD1. The germline V gene encodes CDR1 SGHRS and CDR2 YFSETQ. Trimming cost V 0 bases and J 2 bases; bases outside gene matches: 4. The CDR3 totals 15 residues. The CDR3 loop is CASSLGTGGNTEAFF. For the CDR3, the DNA is TGCGCCAGCAGCTTGGGGACAGGAGGTAACACTGAAGCTTTCTTT.

This clone showed up just once. The genes are TRBV4-3 and TRBJ2-1, with TRBD2 matching over 10 bases. There are 16 residues in the CDR3. V dropped 4 bases and J dropped 9; count of bases not matched to a gene: 12. Germline loops: CDR1 LGHNA, CDR2 YSLEER. DNA of the CDR3: TGCGCCAGCAGCCTTGTGGCGAGCGGGGGGGCCGCTGAGCAGTTCTTC. This encodes CASSLVASGGAAEQFF.

The gene calls are TRBV4-2 and TRBJ2-5, with a weak D call TRBD1 (6 bases). Germline values: CDR1 LGHNA, CDR2 YNFKEQ. The CDR3 totals 16 residues. V was pared by 3 bases and J by 4 bases, with 18 bases between. CDR3 bases: TGTGCCAGCAGCCAGGGATACTCCGGACAGTTAGAGACCCAGTACTTC. It codes for CASSQGYSGQLETQYF.

This clone appeared a few times. The CDR3 region has the DNA TGTGCCAGCAAAGCGACAGGGGGGCATGAAAAACTGTTTTTT. Amino acids: CASKATGGHEKLFF. The chain is built from TRBV6-5 and TRBJ1-4; 9 nucleotides match TRBD1. Looked up from germline, CDR1 is MNHEY and CDR2 is SVGAGI. CDR3 length equals 14 residues. V lost 7 bases, J lost 6 bases, and 6 bases stayed unmatched.

The V and J genes are TRBV7-9 and TRBJ1-2; D may be TRBD1 (5 bases). The CDR3 spans 13 residues. Trimming cost V 4 bases and J 7 bases, with 13 bases left between them. CDR1 SEHNR and CDR2 FQNEAQ come from the germline V gene (reference sequence). The CDR3: CASSSSGGVGYTF. For the CDR3, the DNA is TGTGCCAGCAGCTCCAGCGGGGGGGTTGGCTACACCTTC.

This chain uses TRBV6-6 with TRBJ1-2; no definite D call. The CDR3 totals 15 residues. V was shortened by 0 bases and J by 2 bases, with 10 bases between the two germline ends. Germline V gives CDR1 MNHNY, CDR2 SVGAGI (reference sequence). CDR3 nucleotides: TGTGCCAGCAGTTACTCGGGCAGCTCCAACTATGGCTACACCTTC. Residues: CASSYSGSSNYGYTF.